These T cell receptor beta chains were read from a single sample in a study of Ad26.COV2.S vaccination and SARS-CoV-2 variants. TCRdb's table, derived via immunoSEQ multiplex PCR, lists solely in-frame clones and lacks some. Altogether 350,000 to 600,000 clones are present, 80% to 90% being singletons, with the ten largest covering 1.5% to 2%. Material: peripheral blood, obtained in a trial of Ad26.COV2.S vaccine versus placebo. All receptors derive from a person between 18 and 59 years old who received the Ad26.COV2.S COVID-19 vaccine or a placebo. CDR3s include the opening cysteine and the closing phenylalanine or tryptophan.

CASSLGSSPTDTQYF	15	TRBV7-2	TRBJ2-3
CASSLRDSTYNEQFF	15	TRBV11-3	TRBJ2-1
CASSTSGMTDTQYF	14	TRBV7-8	TRBJ2-3
CSGGTVSSTDTQYF	14	TRBV29-1	TRBJ2-3
CASSPLTGFAGANVLTF	17	TRBV18	TRBJ2-6
CASSPRTGVTIQYF	14	TRBV7-2	TRBJ2-4
CATGREDTGELFF	13	TRBV24-1	TRBJ2-2
CASSQGRDNSPLHF	14	TRBV7-9	TRBJ1-6
CASSHGTGLTGELFF	15	TRBV18	TRBJ2-2
CASSSWTGFNYGYTF	15	TRBV27	TRBJ1-2
CASSPGSSGSGETQYF	16	TRBV7-9	TRBJ2-5
CASARPGQGVYGYTF	15	TRBV28	TRBJ1-2
CASSSQRRLYGYTF	14	TRBV19	TRBJ1-2
CASSLGQEKEKLFF	14	TRBV5-1	TRBJ1-4
CAWGRGLTDTQYF	13	TRBV30	TRBJ2-3
CASSLTGFTEAFF	13	TRBV18	TRBJ1-1
CASKRDRSSPLHF	13	TRBV6-5	TRBJ1-6
CASSESTERFKFF	13	TRBV10-1	TRBJ2-1
CASTYENYGYTF	12	TRBV2	TRBJ1-2
CASSPTPKDRVETQYF	16	TRBV7-9	TRBJ2-5
CAISEPQGARTEAFF	15	TRBV10-3	TRBJ1-1
CASTEGLTTDTQYF	14	TRBV19	TRBJ2-3
CASSLGGALVEQYF	14	TRBV5-1	TRBJ2-7
CASTTGTQGEQFF	13	TRBV5-1	TRBJ2-1